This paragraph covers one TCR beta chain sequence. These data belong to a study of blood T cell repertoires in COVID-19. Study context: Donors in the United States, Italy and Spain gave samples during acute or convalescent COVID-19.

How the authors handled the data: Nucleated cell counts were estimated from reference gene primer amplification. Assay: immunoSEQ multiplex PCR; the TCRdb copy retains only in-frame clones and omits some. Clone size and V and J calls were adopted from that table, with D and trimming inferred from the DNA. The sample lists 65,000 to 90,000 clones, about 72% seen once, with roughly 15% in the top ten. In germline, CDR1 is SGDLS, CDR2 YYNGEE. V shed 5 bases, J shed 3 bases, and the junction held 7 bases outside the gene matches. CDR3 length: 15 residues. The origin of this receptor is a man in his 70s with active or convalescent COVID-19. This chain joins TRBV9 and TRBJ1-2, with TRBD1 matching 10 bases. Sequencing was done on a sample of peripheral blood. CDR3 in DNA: TGTGCCAGCAGGTACCCCGGGACAGGGGACTATGGCTACACCTTC. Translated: CASRYPGTGDYGYTF. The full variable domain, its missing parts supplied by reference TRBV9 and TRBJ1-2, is DSGVTQTPKHLITATGQRVTLRCSPRSGDLSVYWYQQSLDQGLQFLIQYYNGEERAKGNILERFSAQQFPDLHSELNLSSLELGDSALYFCASRYPGTGDYGYTFGSGTRLTVV.